Presented here are 28 T cell receptor beta chains from one specimen sequenced in a study of beta chain features in type 1 diabetes. The entirety of the isolated RNA underwent reverse transcription, so expressed TCRB transcripts were sequenced. Repertoires were generated with immunoSEQ multiplex PCR, while TCRdb's copy carries only in-frame clones and drops some. In the table there are about 250,000 clones, roughly 15% of which are singletons. The material sequenced was naive CD4+ T cells from blood. The receptors stem from a woman aged 35 to 49 in good health.

The genes are TRBV27 and TRBJ2-3, with 8 bases matching TRBD2. V was pared by 1 base and J by 2 bases, with 5 bases of the junction left unmatched. CDR3 length equals 16 residues. The V gene's germline CDR1 is MNHEY and CDR2 SMNVEV (reference sequence). CDR3 region: CASSLFPSGYTDTQYF. DNA of the CDR3: TGTGCCAGCAGTTTATTCCCTAGCGGGTACACAGATACGCAGTATTTT.

In its sample, this clone was seen a few times. The V and J genes are TRBV4-3 and TRBJ1-2, with 8 bases that match TRBD1. Germline trimming cut 0 bases from V and 8 bases from J; bases unmatched to any gene: 8. Germline assignment: CDR1 LGHNA and CDR2 YSLEER. The CDR3 has 15 amino acids. CDR3 coding DNA: TGCGCCAGCAGCCAAGACGTTGGACAGGGCCGAGGCTACACCTTC. Translation: CASSQDVGQGRGYTF.

This clone has a handful of counts. The chain joins TRBV2 to TRBJ2-7; 9 bases line up with TRBD1. V dropped 6 bases and J dropped 5; count of bases not matched to a gene: 11. The CDR3 contains 15 residues. The germline V gene has CDR1 SNHLY and CDR2 FYNNEI. The DNA of the CDR3 is TGTGCCAGCAGAGACCCCGGGACAGGGTCCCACGAGCAGTACTTC. Its translation: CASRDPGTGSHEQYF.

This clone has a handful of counts. The genes are TRBV18 and TRBJ2-3, with TRBD1 matching 7 bases. The CDR3 is 18 residues long. CDR1 is KGHSH, CDR2 LQKENI, per germline. V trimming: 2 bases; J trimming: 3 bases; junction bases outside the gene matches: 14. The CDR3 DNA sequence: TGTGCCAGCTCACCAATCTTCAGCGTGAGGGGGCCTACAGATACGCAGTATTTT. This sequence encodes CASSPIFSVRGPTDTQYF.

The chain employs TRBV6-1 and TRBJ1-4; 9 bases align to TRBD1. Germline trimming cut 8 bases from V and 7 bases from J; bases unmatched to any gene: 2. From germline, CDR1 is MNHNS and CDR2 SASEGT. The length of the CDR3 is 12 residues. The CDR3 protein is CASLQGAEKLFF. The CDR3 DNA follows: TGTGCCAGCCTACAGGGGGCTGAAAAACTGTTTTTT.

This clone was seen only a few times. The chain has TRBV5-1 and TRBJ2-7, with 7 bases matching TRBD2. Germline assignment: CDR1 SGHRS and CDR2 YFSETQ. J was trimmed by 8 bases and V by 1 base; bases with no gene match: 15. The CDR3 is made up of 16 amino acids. This CDR3 reads CASSLSGVRDFVQQYF. CDR3 bases: TGCGCCAGCAGCTTGAGCGGGGTCCGGGACTTTGTACAGCAGTACTTC.

This clone was found a few times. The V and J genes are TRBV5-1 and TRBJ2-7; 7 bases line up with TRBD1. Germline trimming cut 2 bases from V and 5 bases from J; bases unmatched to any gene: 7. CDR1 and CDR2 (germline): SGHRS, YFSETQ. The CDR3 length is 14 residues. CDR3 sequence: CASSFLLQGNEQYF. DNA of the CDR3: TGCGCCAGCAGCTTCCTGTTACAGGGGAACGAGCAGTACTTC.

The chain employs TRBV7-6 and TRBJ1-2, with 7 bases lining up with TRBD1. Germline CDR1 reads SGHVS; CDR2 reads FNYEAQ. V gave up 4 bases and J gave up 6 bases; unmatched junction bases: 5. The CDR3 is made up of 13 amino acids. CDR3 protein: CASSSRQGDGYTF. The DNA for the CDR3 is TGTGCCAGCAGCTCCCGACAGGGTGATGGCTACACCTTC.

V is TRBV6-5 and J is TRBJ1-1; D unclear. V was cut by 2 bases and J by 4 bases, with 11 bases left in between. Germline CDR1 reads MNHEY; CDR2 reads SVGAGI. CDR3 length: 14 amino acids. CDR3 residues: CASSYAREGTEAFF. As DNA, the CDR3 is TGTGCCAGCAGTTACGCCCGCGAGGGCACTGAAGCTTTCTTT.

The chain joins TRBV7-8 to TRBJ2-7; 8 bases align to TRBD1. CDR1 SGHVS and CDR2 FQNEAQ come from the germline V gene. The CDR3 loop spans 13 amino acids. V shed 5 bases, J shed 3 bases, and the junction held 3 bases outside the gene matches. The CDR3 DNA sequence: TGTGCCAGCAGCCGCGGACAGGGCTACGAGCAGTACTTC. Its translation is CASSRGQGYEQYF.

This clone was picked up a small number of times. The chain recombines TRBV10-3 with TRBJ2-7, with TRBD2 matching over 8 bases. CDR3 length: 17 amino acids. Trimming removed 3 bases from V and 9 bases from J; junction bases left unmatched: 19. The germline gives CDR1 ENHRY, CDR2 SYGVKD. This CDR3 is CAISESDQRLGAGGQYF. Written as DNA, the CDR3 is TGTGCCATCAGTGAATCTGACCAGCGACTCGGGGCGGGAGGGCAGTACTTC.

This clone occurred a few times. The chain carries TRBV18 and TRBJ2-3, with D tentatively TRBD2 (5 bases). The V end lost 0 bases, the J end lost 1 base, and 5 bases lay between the germline ends. CDR3 length equals 14 residues. CDR1 KGHSH and CDR2 LQKENI come from the germline V gene. The CDR3 nucleotides are TGTGCCAGCTCACCACCGGGAGGCACAGATACGCAGTATTTT. Amino acids: CASSPPGGTDTQYF.

This clone was recorded once. The gene calls are TRBV5-6 and TRBJ2-1; the match to TRBD2 covers 10 bases. Looked up from germline, CDR1 is SGHDT and CDR2 is YYEEEE. This CDR3 comprises 18 residues. V shed 4 bases and J 5 bases; nucleotides not matched to a gene: 15. CDR3 sequence (DNA): TGTGCCAGCAGCCCCCGACTAAGGCTAGCGGGGGAAAACAATGAGCAGTTCTTC. This gives the protein CASSPRLRLAGENNEQFF.

This chain connects TRBV5-4 to TRBJ1-4, with TRBD1 identical over 10 bases. The V gene's germline CDR1 is SGHNT and CDR2 YYREEE (reference sequence). The junction had 3 bases not matched to a gene; V was cut back by 5 bases and J by 8 bases. The CDR3 runs 13 residues. CDR3 protein: CASRDRGKEKLFF. CDR3 DNA: TGTGCCAGCAGGGACAGGGGGAAAGAAAAACTGTTTTTT.

The chain recombines TRBV5-1 with TRBJ1-1; D perhaps matches TRBD1 (6 bases). The V end lost 0 bases, the J end lost 4 bases, and 10 bases lay between the germline ends. The CDR3 contains 14 residues. Per the germline V gene, CDR1 is SGHRS and CDR2 is YFSETQ. CDR3 nucleotides: TGCGCCAGCAGCTTGGACAGGGTTGGCACTGAAGCTTTCTTT. It is translated as CASSLDRVGTEAFF.

This clone was detected a few times. V gene TRBV15 combines with J gene TRBJ2-3; D not resolved. The V end lost 0 bases, the J end lost 4 bases, and 5 bases lay between the germline ends. CDR1 and CDR2 from the germline V gene are LNHNV and YYDKDF (reference sequence). This CDR3 has 13 amino acids. CDR3 DNA: TGTGCCACCAGCAGAGACCCCGCAGATACGCAGTATTTT. Translated: CATSRDPADTQYF.

The rearrangement links TRBV9 to TRBJ2-5, with D perhaps matching TRBD2 (6 bases). V was clipped by 2 bases and J by 2 bases, with 7 bases between them. The CDR3 totals 13 residues. Germline V gene data show CDR1 as SGDLS and CDR2 as YYNGEE. CDR3 amino acids: CASSVGTQETQYF. Written as DNA, the CDR3 is TGTGCCAGCAGCGTTGGGACTCAAGAGACCCAGTACTTC.

This clone was observed many times. The V call is TRBV4-3, the J call TRBJ1-5; D may be TRBD1 (5 bases). CDR1 and CDR2 (germline): LGHNA, YSLEER. V gave up 1 base and J gave up 2 bases, with 6 bases separating them. CDR3 length: 14 amino acids. CDR3 residues: CASSQGRGNQPQHF. DNA of the CDR3: TGCGCCAGCAGCCAAGGCAGGGGCAATCAGCCCCAGCATTTT.

This clone has only a few counts. The chain couples TRBV7-2 to TRBJ1-1; weak D call: TRBD1 (5 bases). This CDR3 comprises 14 residues. Looked up from germline, CDR1 is SGHTA and CDR2 is FQGNSA. V was shortened by 4 bases and J by 2 bases, with 11 bases between the two germline ends. The CDR3 region is CASSSRVQNTEAFF. The CDR3 DNA reads TGTGCCAGCAGCTCCAGGGTCCAAAACACTGAAGCTTTCTTT.

The rearrangement joins TRBV7-2 to TRBJ2-3, with 11 bases lining up with TRBD2. J lost 0 bases, V lost 3 bases, and 2 bases had no gene match. The CDR3 extends over 16 amino acids. Germline assignment: CDR1 SGHTA and CDR2 FQGNSA. CDR3 DNA: TGTGCCAGCAGCTTGCGACTAGCGGGAAGCACAGATACGCAGTATTTT. Its translation is CASSLRLAGSTDTQYF.

The J gene is TRBJ2-1, the V gene TRBV2; D call uncertain. CDR3 length: 14 amino acids. Germline CDR1 and CDR2: SNHLY and FYNNEI. Deletions cut 7 bases from V and 0 bases from J, with 10 bases between. Here the CDR3 DNA reads TGTGCCAGCAATCGACACTTCTCCTACAATGAGCAGTTCTTC. As protein: CASNRHFSYNEQFF.

This chain links TRBV7-6 with TRBJ2-7; 7 nucleotides agree with TRBD1. Germline CDR1 SGHVS, CDR2 FNYEAQ. CDR3 length: 16 amino acids. The trim removed 0 bases at V and 6 bases at J, leaving 11 bases unmatched. The CDR3 DNA reads TGTGCCAGCAGCTTAGCGCCCGGACAGGTCCCCTCCGAGCAGTACTTC. As protein: CASSLAPGQVPSEQYF.

This clone was observed a few times. V usage is TRBV29-1 and J usage is TRBJ1-1, with a possible D match to TRBD1 (6 bases). Trimming took 4 bases from V and 4 from J, leaving 13 bases between them. CDR3 length equals 13 residues. Germline V gene lookup returns CDR1 SQVTM and CDR2 ANQGSEA. The CDR3 region has the DNA TGCAGCGTTGCAAAGGGGGTGGGCACTGAAGCTTTCTTT. This translates into CSVAKGVGTEAFF.

This clone was found a few times. V usage is TRBV11-2 and J usage is TRBJ2-5; 8 bases match TRBD2. Trimming removed 6 bases from V and 2 bases from J; junction bases left unmatched: 8. Germline V gives CDR1 SGHAT, CDR2 FQNNGV. The CDR3 has 15 amino acids. The DNA of the CDR3 is TGTGCCAGCAGTTTCATCCGGGGGGGACAAGAGACCCAGTACTTC. Its protein product is CASSFIRGGQETQYF.

This clone occurred many times. This chain links TRBV15 with TRBJ2-5; possibly TRBD1 for D (5 bases). Germline V gene sequence: CDR1 LNHNV, CDR2 YYDKDF (reference sequence). The CDR3 is 14 amino acids. V lost 0 bases and J 11 bases, leaving 16 bases between the germline ends. The CDR3 loop reads CATSRDKFVDRQYF. The CDR3 nucleotides read TGTGCCACCAGCAGAGACAAGTTTGTCGACAGACAGTACTTC.

In its sample, this clone was seen a few times. This chain links TRBV18 with TRBJ1-2, with TRBD1 matching 8 bases. V lost 5 bases, J lost 8 bases, and 7 bases stayed unmatched. Germline V gene lookup returns CDR1 KGHSH and CDR2 LQKENI. The CDR3 covers 13 residues. The CDR3 loop is CASSGTGVDGYTF. CDR3 nucleotide sequence: TGTGCCAGCTCAGGGACAGGCGTTGACGGCTACACCTTC. Combining the CDR3 with reference TRBV18 and TRBJ1-2 gives the whole variable domain NAGVMQNPRHLVRRRGQEARLRCSPMKGHSHVYWYRQLPEEGLKFMVYLQKENIIDESGMPKERFSAEFPKEGPSILRIQQVVRGDSAAYFCASSGTGVDGYTFGSGTRLTVV.

This clone was seen only a few times. The chain recombines TRBV5-1 with TRBJ1-4, with D possibly TRBD1 on 6 matching bases. This CDR3 has 14 residues. Deletions cut 4 bases from V and 0 bases from J, with 7 bases between. CDR1 and CDR2 (germline): SGHRS, YFSETQ. DNA of the CDR3: TGCGCCAGCAGCCGGGACACAACTAATGAAAAACTGTTTTTT. Its translation: CASSRDTTNEKLFF.

This clone was found a few times. The gene calls are TRBV9 and TRBJ2-1, with 8 bases matching TRBD1. Germline V gene lookup returns CDR1 SGDLS and CDR2 YYNGEE. This CDR3 has 16 residues. V was clipped by 4 bases and J by 1 base; unmatched bases: 7. The CDR3 spells CASSPPDRESYNEQFF. CDR3 coding DNA: TGTGCCAGCAGCCCTCCGGACAGGGAGTCCTACAATGAGCAGTTCTTC.